What follows are 9 T cell receptor beta chains derived from one specimen sequenced in a study of T-cell reconstitution after alpha-beta-depleted transplantation in children. Unique molecular identifiers were incorporated during preparation of the TCRbeta library. In TCRdb, the PCR reads were re-called with MiXCR into one record per CDR3 protein. Here the sample spans about 640,000 distinct CDR3 sequences, approximately 16% being singletons. The sample in question was PBMCs from the stem cell graft donor, obtained from the stem cell graft. These receptors were collected from a human donor who donated a stem cell graft to a child with acute myeloid leukemia.

This clonotype was detected only a few times. The chain employs TRBV4-1 and TRBJ2-3, with 8 bases fitting TRBD2. J lost 5 bases, V lost 1 base, and 8 bases had no gene match. From germline, CDR1 is MGHRA and CDR2 YSYEKL. The CDR3 extends over 16 amino acids. CDR3 bases: TGCGCCAGCAGCCAAGGGGCTCTAGGGACTAGAGATACGCAGTATTTT. This encodes CASSQGALGTRDTQYF.

This clonotype appeared many times. The chain recombines TRBV7-9 with TRBJ2-3; D gene uncertain. Looked up from germline, CDR1 is SEHNR and CDR2 is FQNEAQ (reference sequence). The CDR3 covers 14 residues. The V gene lost 5 bases and the J gene lost 0 bases, with 9 bases spanning the gap. Written as DNA, the CDR3 is TGTGCCAGCAGCCGGACGACCAGCACAGATACGCAGTATTTT. This gives the protein CASSRTTSTDTQYF.

In its sample, this clonotype was seen many times. The chain couples TRBV20-1 to TRBJ1-2; the D is unclear. CDR1 is DFQATT, CDR2 SNEGSKA, per germline (reference sequence). The CDR3 sequence is 12 residues long. Trimming left V 5 bases short and J 3 bases short, with 10 bases between. The DNA of the CDR3 is TGCAGTGCTCCCCCGGAATACTATGGCTACACCTTC. Protein sequence: CSAPPEYYGYTF.

This clonotype was counted at least ten times. The chain carries TRBV5-5 and TRBJ2-7; D uncertain. Trimming removed 0 bases at V and 4 bases at J, with 8 bases between. Germline CDR1 and CDR2: SGHKS and YYEKEE (reference sequence). The CDR3 spans 13 residues. As DNA, the CDR3 is TGTGCCAGCAGCTTGGCCGAATTGTACGAGCAGTACTTC. Encoded protein: CASSLAELYEQYF.

This clonotype was recorded a few times. The genes are TRBV2 and TRBJ2-7; 7 bases align to TRBD2. CDR1 is SNHLY, CDR2 FYNNEI, per germline. The CDR3 extends over 15 amino acids. V was pared by 3 bases and J by 2 bases, with 7 bases of the junction left unmatched. The chain's CDR3 is CASSDWRGFPYEQYF. The DNA for the CDR3 is TGTGCCAGCAGTGATTGGCGGGGGTTTCCCTACGAGCAGTACTTC.

The genes are TRBV5-6 and TRBJ2-1; unclear D gene. The CDR3 is 13 residues long. The V end was cut by 2 bases, the J end by 3 bases, with 6 bases between. Per the germline V gene, CDR1 is SGHDT and CDR2 is YYEEEE. The CDR3 reads CASSFPNYNEQFF. The CDR3 DNA follows: TGTGCCAGCAGCTTTCCTAACTACAATGAGCAGTTCTTC.

The J gene is TRBJ1-4, the V gene TRBV21-1. TRBV21-1 is given as a pseudogene. The CDR3 is made up of 19 amino acids. CDR3 DNA: TGTGCCAGCTGTCTGGGAAAGCGTCTTACCCGAGTGGCTAATGAAAAACTGTTTTTT. Its protein product is CASCLGKRLTRVANEKLFF.

This clonotype occurred a few times. The chain combines TRBV9 with TRBJ2-5; 11 bases align to TRBD2. The V gene's germline CDR1 is SGDLS and CDR2 YYNGEE. After removal of 2 bases from V and 3 bases from J, the junction contained 6 bases not matched to a gene. The CDR3 has 16 amino acids. CDR3: CASSVSGTSGKETQYF. The DNA for the CDR3 is TGTGCCAGCAGCGTCTCCGGGACTAGCGGAAAAGAGACCCAGTACTTC.

The chain couples TRBV7-2 to TRBJ2-3, with D perhaps TRBD2 (5 bases). From germline, CDR1 is SGHTA and CDR2 FQGNSA. Trimming shortened V by 3 bases and J by 10 bases, and 11 bases separated the two germline ends. CDR3 length: 12 residues. CDR3 amino acids: CASSFGNRAQYF. Written as DNA, the CDR3 is TGTGCCAGCAGCTTCGGGAATCGTGCGCAGTATTTT.